These 16 T cell receptor beta chains were all obtained from the same sample, sequenced in a study of T cells in Graves' hyperthyroidism and ophthalmopathy. The CDR3 regions of TCR beta were amplified from RNA transcripts. The HTBI set primed first-round TCR CDR3 RT-PCR. TCRdb re-called the multiplex PCR reads through MiXCR, storing one row per CDR3 protein. The sample carries about 380,000 distinct CDR3 sequences, approximately 13% recorded once. Sequenced input: blood. Receptor source: a man aged 25-40 years with Graves' hyperthyroidism that later progressed to Graves' ophthalmopathy.

This clonotype was observed at least ten times. The J gene is TRBJ2-7, the V gene TRBV20-1, with D unresolved. V lost 6 bases, J lost 0 bases, and 18 bases lay in between. CDR1 and CDR2 from the germline V gene are DFQATT and SNEGSKA (reference sequence). The CDR3 is 15 amino acids. The chain's CDR3 is CSAPQKLSSSYEQYF. The CDR3 DNA reads TGCAGTGCCCCCCAAAAGTTGTCTAGCTCCTACGAGCAGTACTTC.

Only a few counts were recorded for this clonotype. The chain has TRBV11-2 and TRBJ2-1; maybe TRBD2 (5 bases). The CDR3 loop spans 14 amino acids. Germline V gene lookup returns CDR1 SGHAT and CDR2 FQNNGV. V lost 0 bases and J lost 10, with 13 bases in between. CDR3 coding DNA: TGTGCCAGCAGCTTAGATTTCACAGCGGCCGAGCAGTTCTTC. It encodes CASSLDFTAAEQFF.

This clonotype was counted ten times or more. This CDR3 reads CASSPLQGSEQYF. In nucleotides, the CDR3 is TGTGCCAGCAGTCCCTTGCAGGGAAGCGAGCAGTACTTC. The chain employs TRBV27 and TRBJ2-7; weak D call: TRBD1 (5 bases). CDR3 size: 13 residues. Trimming shortened V by 5 bases and J by 6 bases, and 14 bases separated the two germline ends. In germline, CDR1 is MNHEY, CDR2 SMNVEV (reference sequence).

This clonotype appeared many times. The chain employs TRBV28 and TRBJ2-7, with 12 nucleotides matching TRBD1. CDR3 length equals 16 residues. With V trimmed by 1 base and J by 5 bases, 6 bases remained unmatched. Germline CDR1 and CDR2: MDHEN and SYDVKM. The CDR3 protein is CASSLSAGTGGDEQYF. CDR3 DNA: TGTGCCAGCAGTTTATCGGCCGGGACAGGGGGCGACGAGCAGTACTTC.

The sample holds many counts of this clonotype. This sequence joins TRBV6-5 and TRBJ2-2, with TRBD1 matching over 9 bases. The CDR3 runs to 16 residues. Germline V gene data show CDR1 as MNHEY and CDR2 as SVGAGI. Losses at the gene ends were 2 bases for V and 5 bases for J; bases not matched to a gene: 6. The CDR3 DNA sequence: TGTGCCAGCAGTTACGGGACAGGGACGGTTACCGGGGAGCTGTTTTTT. Translated, it gives CASSYGTGTVTGELFF.

This clonotype was observed many times. This rearrangement joins TRBV27 to TRBJ2-1, with TRBD2 identical over 13 bases. V gave up 4 bases and J gave up 6 bases; unmatched junction bases: 9. Germline-derived CDR1 and CDR2 are MNHEY and SMNVEV (reference sequence). CDR3 length equals 17 residues. The CDR3 nucleotides are TGTGCCAGCAGTTCCACAACTAGCGGGGGGGCCGGCAATGAGCAGTTCTTC. Amino acids: CASSSTTSGGAGNEQFF.

This clonotype showed up many times. V is TRBV11-3 and J is TRBJ2-1; D is ambiguous. This CDR3 is 15 amino acids long. V dropped 7 bases and J dropped 1 base, with 14 bases sitting between them. Germline-derived CDR1 and CDR2 are SGHNT and YENEEA. Here the CDR3 reads CASTTRFGSYNEQFF. The CDR3 DNA follows: TGTGCCAGCACAACCCGGTTTGGGTCCTACAATGAGCAGTTCTTC.

This clonotype was detected only a few times. CDR3 sequence (DNA): TGTGCCAGCAGCTCCTCGGGGGGCCGTGGGGAAAAACTGTTTTTT. The encoded protein is CASSSSGGRGEKLFF. The rearrangement joins TRBV7-2 to TRBJ1-4; D is possibly TRBD1 (6 bases). The CDR3 loop spans 15 amino acids. Trimming took 4 bases from V and 8 from J, leaving 17 bases between them. Germline V gene lookup returns CDR1 SGHTA and CDR2 FQGNSA.

The J gene is TRBJ2-2, the V gene TRBV5-1; D tentatively reads TRBD1 or TRBD2 (6 bases each). From germline, CDR1 is SGHRS and CDR2 YFSETQ. This CDR3 spans 15 amino acids. Trimming stripped 4 bases from V and 1 base from J, with 11 bases between. The CDR3 region is CASSSGGQNTGELFF. CDR3 DNA sequence: TGCGCCAGCAGCAGTGGGGGGCAGAACACCGGGGAGCTGTTTTTT. Full variable domain (missing parts from reference TRBV5-1 and TRBJ2-2): KAGVTQTPRYLIKTRGQQVTLSCSPISGHRSVSWYQQTPGQGLQFLFEYFSETQRNKGNFPGRFSGRQFSNSRSEMNVSTLELGDSALYLCASSSGGQNTGELFFGEGSRLTVL.

This clonotype appeared a few times. The V call is TRBV6-2 or TRBV6-3, the J call TRBJ1-3, with D hard to call. The V gene lost 2 bases and the J gene lost 0 bases, with 8 bases spanning the gap. Germline CDR1 and CDR2: MNHEY and SVGEGT. The CDR3 runs 15 residues. CDR3 in amino acids: CASSYGVRSGNTIYF. DNA of the CDR3: TGTGCCAGCAGTTACGGGGTACGCTCTGGAAACACCATATATTTT.

This clonotype was found many times. CDR3 nucleotide sequence: TGTGCCAGCAGTTACTCCGGGGGTAGGAACACTGAAGCTTTCTTT. Translating gives CASSYSGGRNTEAFF. The gene calls are TRBV6-6 and TRBJ1-1; the D gene is possibly TRBD1 (5 bases). The CDR3 is made up of 15 amino acids. CDR1 is MNHNY, CDR2 SVGAGI, per germline (reference sequence). With 0 bases removed from V and 1 base from J, the gap between germline ends came to 9 bases.

This chain links TRBV6-5 with TRBJ2-7; D is possibly TRBD1 or TRBD2 (5 bases each). The CDR3 has 15 residues. V was shortened by 4 bases and J by 2 bases, with 15 bases between the two germline ends. Germline lookup yields CDR1 MNHEY and CDR2 SVGAGI. The CDR3 spells CASSSIGTAAYEQYF. Here the CDR3 DNA reads TGTGCCAGCAGTTCCATCGGGACCGCAGCCTACGAGCAGTACTTC.

In its sample, this clonotype was seen many times. The chain is built from TRBV20-1 and TRBJ1-4; unclear D gene. Germline loops: CDR1 DFQATT, CDR2 SNEGSKA (reference sequence). The CDR3 has 14 amino acids. The V gene lost 6 bases and the J gene lost 4 bases, with 15 bases spanning the gap. CDR3 in amino acids: CSADSDVLNEKLFF. The CDR3 coding sequence is TGCAGTGCCGACTCGGACGTCCTTAATGAAAAACTGTTTTTT.

This clonotype was recorded many times. The chain joins TRBV11-3 to TRBJ1-3; D uncertain. V lost 5 bases and J 4 bases, leaving 12 bases between the germline ends. Germline CDR1 is SGHNT and CDR2 is YENEEA. This CDR3 region has 14 residues. The CDR3 protein is CASSPSRKGNTIYF. DNA of the CDR3: TGTGCCAGCAGCCCAAGCCGGAAGGGAAACACCATATATTTT.

As to this clonotype: Compared with germline, one end of the junction differs, possibly owing to a read error. The chain carries TRBV2 and TRBJ1-6, with 8 bases fitting TRBD1. The CDR3 loop spans 16 amino acids. CDR1 SNHLY and CDR2 FYNNEI come from the germline V gene. The CDR3 sequence is CAGSKAPTGGSRPLHF. CDR3 bases: TGTGCCGGCAGTAAAGCGCCCACAGGGGGATCCCGGCCCCTCCACTTT. The full variable domain, its missing parts supplied by reference TRBV2 and TRBJ1-6, is EPEVTQTPSHQVTQMGQEVILRCVPISNHLYFYWYRQILGQKVEFLVSFYNNEISEKSEIFDDQFSVERPDGSNFTLKIRSTKLEDSAMYFCAGSKAPTGGSRPLHFGNGTRLTVT.

This clonotype has ten or more counts. This chain uses TRBV2 with TRBJ1-4, with unresolved D. The CDR3 covers 11 residues. The V and J ends lost 7 bases and 8 bases respectively, with 8 bases between them. Germline loops: CDR1 SNHLY, CDR2 FYNNEI. The CDR3 sequence: CASIFGEKLFF. DNA of the CDR3: TGTGCCAGCATTTTCGGCGAAAAACTGTTTTTT.